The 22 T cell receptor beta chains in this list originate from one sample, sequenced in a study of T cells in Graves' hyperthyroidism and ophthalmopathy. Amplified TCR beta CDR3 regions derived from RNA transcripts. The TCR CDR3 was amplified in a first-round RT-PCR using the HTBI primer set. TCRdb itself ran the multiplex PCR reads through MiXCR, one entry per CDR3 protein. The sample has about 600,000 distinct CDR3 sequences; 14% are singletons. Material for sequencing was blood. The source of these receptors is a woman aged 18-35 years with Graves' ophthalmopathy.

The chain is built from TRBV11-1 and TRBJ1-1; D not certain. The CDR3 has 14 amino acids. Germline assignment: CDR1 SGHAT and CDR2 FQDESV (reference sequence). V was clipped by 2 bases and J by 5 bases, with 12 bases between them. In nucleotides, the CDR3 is TGTGCCAGCAGCTTACGGGGTGGGAGGACTGAAGCTTTCTTT. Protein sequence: CASSLRGGRTEAFF.

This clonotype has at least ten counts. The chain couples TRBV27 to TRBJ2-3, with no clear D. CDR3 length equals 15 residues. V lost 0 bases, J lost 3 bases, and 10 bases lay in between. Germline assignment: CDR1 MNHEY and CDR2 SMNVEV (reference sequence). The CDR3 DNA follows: TGTGCCAGCAGTTTATCGCCGGGCTTAACAGATACGCAGTATTTT. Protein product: CASSLSPGLTDTQYF.

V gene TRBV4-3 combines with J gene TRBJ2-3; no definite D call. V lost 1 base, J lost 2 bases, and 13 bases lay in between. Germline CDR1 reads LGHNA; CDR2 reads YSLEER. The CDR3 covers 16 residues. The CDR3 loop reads CASSQVPAHDTDTQYF. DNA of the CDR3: TGCGCCAGCAGCCAAGTTCCGGCTCACGACACAGATACGCAGTATTTT.

This CDR3 reads CASSRTGYYQPQHF. DNA for the CDR3: TGTGCCAGCAGCCGGACAGGGTACTATCAGCCCCAGCATTTT. The V call is TRBV14, the J call TRBJ1-5, with 8 bases fitting TRBD1. The CDR3 sequence is 14 residues long. After removal of 4 bases from V and 5 bases from J, the junction contained 4 bases not matched to a gene. Germline CDR1 is SGHDN and CDR2 is FVKESK. The full variable domain, in which reference TRBV14 and TRBJ1-5 provide the parts outside the CDR3, is EAGVTQFPSHSVIEKGQTVTLRCDPISGHDNLYWYRRVMGKEIKFLLHFVKESKQDESGMPNNRFLAERTGGTYSTLKVQPAELEDSGVYFCASSRTGYYQPQHFGDGTRLSIL.

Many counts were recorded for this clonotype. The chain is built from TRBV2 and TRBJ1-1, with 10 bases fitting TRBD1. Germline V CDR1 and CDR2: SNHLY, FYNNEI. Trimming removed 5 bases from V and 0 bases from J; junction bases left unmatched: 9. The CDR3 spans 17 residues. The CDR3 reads CASSYSTGTGVNTEAFF. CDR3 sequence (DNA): TGTGCCAGCAGTTATTCCACCGGGACAGGGGTGAACACTGAAGCTTTCTTT.

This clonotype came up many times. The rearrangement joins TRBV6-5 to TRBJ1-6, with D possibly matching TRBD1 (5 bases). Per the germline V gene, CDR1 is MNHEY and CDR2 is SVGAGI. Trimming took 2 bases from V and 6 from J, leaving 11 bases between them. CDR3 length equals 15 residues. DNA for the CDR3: TGTGCCAGCAGTTACGCCACGGGGGGTAATTCACCCCTCCACTTT. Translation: CASSYATGGNSPLHF.

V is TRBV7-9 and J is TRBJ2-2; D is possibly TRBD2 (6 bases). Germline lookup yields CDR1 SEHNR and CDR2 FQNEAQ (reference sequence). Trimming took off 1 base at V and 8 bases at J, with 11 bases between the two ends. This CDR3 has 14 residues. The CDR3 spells CASSLGRVVGELFF. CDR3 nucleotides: TGTGCCAGCAGCTTAGGGAGGGTCGTGGGGGAGCTGTTTTTT.

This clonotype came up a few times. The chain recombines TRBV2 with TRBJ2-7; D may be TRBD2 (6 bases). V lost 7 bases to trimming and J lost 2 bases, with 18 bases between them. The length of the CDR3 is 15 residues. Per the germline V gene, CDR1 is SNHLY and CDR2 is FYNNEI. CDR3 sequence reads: CASTPGVGAPYEQYF. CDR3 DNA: TGTGCCAGCACCCCGGGGGTCGGGGCCCCCTACGAGCAGTACTTC.

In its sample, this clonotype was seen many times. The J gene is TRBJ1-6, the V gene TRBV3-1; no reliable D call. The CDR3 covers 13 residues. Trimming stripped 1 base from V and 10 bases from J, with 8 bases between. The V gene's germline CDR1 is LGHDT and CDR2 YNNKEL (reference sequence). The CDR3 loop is CASSQGAGSPLHF. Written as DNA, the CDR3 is TGTGCCAGCAGCCAAGGGGCCGGATCACCCCTCCACTTT.

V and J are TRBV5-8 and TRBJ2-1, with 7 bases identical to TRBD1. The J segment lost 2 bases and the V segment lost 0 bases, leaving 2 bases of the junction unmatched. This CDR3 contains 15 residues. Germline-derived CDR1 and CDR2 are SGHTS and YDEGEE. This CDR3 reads CASSLERGPYNEQFF. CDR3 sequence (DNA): TGTGCCAGCAGCTTGGAGAGGGGGCCCTACAATGAGCAGTTCTTC.

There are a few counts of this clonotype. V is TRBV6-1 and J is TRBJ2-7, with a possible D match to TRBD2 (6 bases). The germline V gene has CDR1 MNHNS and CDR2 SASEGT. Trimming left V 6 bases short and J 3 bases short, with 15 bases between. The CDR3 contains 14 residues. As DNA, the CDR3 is TGTGCCAGCAGGCGCGAGGCGGGAAACTACGAGCAGTACTTC. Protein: CASRREAGNYEQYF.

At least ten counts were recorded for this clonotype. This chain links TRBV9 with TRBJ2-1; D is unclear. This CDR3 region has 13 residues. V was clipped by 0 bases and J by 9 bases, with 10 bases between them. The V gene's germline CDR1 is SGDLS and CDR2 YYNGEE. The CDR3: CASSVGSMGEQFF. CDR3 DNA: TGTGCCAGCAGCGTAGGGTCTATGGGTGAGCAGTTCTTC.

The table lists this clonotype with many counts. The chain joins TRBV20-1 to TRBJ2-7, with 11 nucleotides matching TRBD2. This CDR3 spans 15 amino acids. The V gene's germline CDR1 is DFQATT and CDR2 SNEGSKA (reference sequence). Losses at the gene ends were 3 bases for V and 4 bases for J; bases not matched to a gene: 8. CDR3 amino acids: CSASDPRTSGYEQYF. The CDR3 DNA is TGCAGTGCTAGTGATCCCCGGACTAGCGGGTACGAGCAGTACTTC.

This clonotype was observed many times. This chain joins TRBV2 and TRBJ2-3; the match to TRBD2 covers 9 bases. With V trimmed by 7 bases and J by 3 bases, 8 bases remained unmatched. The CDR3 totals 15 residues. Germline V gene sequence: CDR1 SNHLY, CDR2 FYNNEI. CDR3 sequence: CASTLRTSGTDTQYF. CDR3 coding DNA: TGTGCCAGCACCCTCCGTACTAGCGGGACAGATACGCAGTATTTT.

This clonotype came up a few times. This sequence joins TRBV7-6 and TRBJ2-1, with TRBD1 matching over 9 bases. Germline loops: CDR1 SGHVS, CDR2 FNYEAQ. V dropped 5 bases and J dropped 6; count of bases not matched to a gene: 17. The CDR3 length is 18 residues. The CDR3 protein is CASSAFRGYRGLRNEQFF. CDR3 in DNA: TGTGCCAGCAGCGCCTTCAGAGGATACAGGGGGCTTCGCAATGAGCAGTTCTTC.

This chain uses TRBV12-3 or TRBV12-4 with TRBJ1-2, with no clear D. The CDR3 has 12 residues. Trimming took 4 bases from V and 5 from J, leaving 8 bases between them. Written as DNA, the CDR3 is TGTGCCAGCAGTTCTAAAGTGTATGGCTACACCTTC. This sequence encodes CASSSKVYGYTF.

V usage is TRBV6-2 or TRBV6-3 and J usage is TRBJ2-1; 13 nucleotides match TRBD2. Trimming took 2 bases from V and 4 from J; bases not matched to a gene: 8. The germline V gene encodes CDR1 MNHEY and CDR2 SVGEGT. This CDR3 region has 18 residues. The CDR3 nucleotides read TGTGCCAGCAGTTACACCTGGACTAGCGGGAGTCTTTACAATGAGCAGTTCTTC. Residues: CASSYTWTSGSLYNEQFF.

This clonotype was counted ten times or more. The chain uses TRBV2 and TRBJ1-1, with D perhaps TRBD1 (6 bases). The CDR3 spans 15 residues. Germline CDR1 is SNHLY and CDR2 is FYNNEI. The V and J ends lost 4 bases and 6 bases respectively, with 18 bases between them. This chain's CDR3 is CASSGGGGGVAEAFF. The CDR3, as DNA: TGTGCCAGCAGTGGGGGGGGGGGCGGTGTCGCTGAAGCTTTCTTT.

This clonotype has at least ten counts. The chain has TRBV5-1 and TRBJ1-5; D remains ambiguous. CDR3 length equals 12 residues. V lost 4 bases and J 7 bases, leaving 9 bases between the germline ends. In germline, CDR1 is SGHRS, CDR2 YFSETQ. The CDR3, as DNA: TGCGCCAGCAGCCCTGACGGCCAGCCCCAGCATTTT. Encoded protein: CASSPDGQPQHF.

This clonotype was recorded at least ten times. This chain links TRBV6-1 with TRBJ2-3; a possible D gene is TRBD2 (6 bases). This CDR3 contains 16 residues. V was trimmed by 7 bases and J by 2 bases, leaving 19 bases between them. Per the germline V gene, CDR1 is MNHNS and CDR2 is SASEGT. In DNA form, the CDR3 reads TGTGCCAGCACCAATGGGGCGGGATGGTCCACAGATACGCAGTATTTT. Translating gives CASTNGAGWSTDTQYF.

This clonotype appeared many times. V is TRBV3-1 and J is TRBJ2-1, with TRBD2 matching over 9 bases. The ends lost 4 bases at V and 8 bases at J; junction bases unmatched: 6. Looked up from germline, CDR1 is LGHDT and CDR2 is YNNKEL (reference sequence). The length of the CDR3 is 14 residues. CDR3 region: CASSLVAGDHEQFF. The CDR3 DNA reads TGTGCCAGCAGCCTAGTAGCGGGAGACCATGAGCAGTTCTTC.

The CDR3 DNA reads TGTGCCATCAGTGGAGATACTCGCACAGATACGCAGTATTTT. Its translation is CAISGDTRTDTQYF. The rearrangement joins TRBV10-3 to TRBJ2-3; D is undetermined. The CDR3 contains 14 residues. Trimming removed 4 bases at V and 1 base at J, with 9 bases between. CDR1 and CDR2 from the germline V gene are ENHRY and SYGVKD.